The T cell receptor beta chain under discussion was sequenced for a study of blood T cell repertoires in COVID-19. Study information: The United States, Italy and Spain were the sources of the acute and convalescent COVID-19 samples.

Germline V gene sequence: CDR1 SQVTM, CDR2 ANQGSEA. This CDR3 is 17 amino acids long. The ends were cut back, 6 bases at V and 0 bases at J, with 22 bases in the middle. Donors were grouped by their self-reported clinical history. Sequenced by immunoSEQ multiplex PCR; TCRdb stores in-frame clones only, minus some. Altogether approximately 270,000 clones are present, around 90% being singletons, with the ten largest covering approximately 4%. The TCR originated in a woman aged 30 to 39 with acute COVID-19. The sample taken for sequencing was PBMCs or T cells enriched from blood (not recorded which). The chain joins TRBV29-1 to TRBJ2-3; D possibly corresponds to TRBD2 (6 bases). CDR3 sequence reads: CSVVGGSKTGSTDTQYF. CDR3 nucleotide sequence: TGCAGCGTGGTGGGGGGATCGAAGACCGGGAGCACAGATACGCAGTATTTT.